These T cell receptor beta chains were read from a single sample in a study of blood T cell repertoires in COVID-19. TCRdb keeps only in-frame clones here, not all; method: immunoSEQ multiplex PCR. The sample holds 100,000 to 150,000 clones, about 70% seen once. The sample was peripheral blood. Receptors originate from a woman between 65 and 79 years old with acute or convalescent COVID-19. Each CDR3 is given with its conserved first and last residue. A D gene is named only where the DNA matches it firmly. Some rows have no size entry. The others give once, few or many, or a class for an expanded clone.

j_call: TRBJ2-7; v_call: TRBV20-1; clone_size: once; d_call: TRBD2; cdr3_nt: TGCAGTGCTAGTGCGGGGGGGGGAAGATCCTACGAGCAGTACTTC; cdr3_aa: CSASAGGGRSYEQYF
j_call: TRBJ2-1; v_call: TRBV4-3; clone_size: NA; d_call: TRBD2; cdr3_nt: TGCGCCAGCAGCCAAGTATGGCGGGGGGTCAACAATGAGCAGTTCTTC; cdr3_aa: CASSQVWRGVNNEQFF
j_call: TRBJ1-1; v_call: TRBV5-5; clone_size: NA; d_call: NA; cdr3_nt: TGTGCCAGCAGCTGGGCGGACAATTCAGGCACTGAAGCTTTCTTT; cdr3_aa: CASSWADNSGTEAFF
j_call: TRBJ2-1; v_call: TRBV7-6; clone_size: NA; d_call: TRBD2; cdr3_nt: TGTGCCAGCAGCTTAGGAGACCACAGACTAGCGGGTGGTGAGCAGTTCTTC; cdr3_aa: CASSLGDHRLAGGEQFF
j_call: TRBJ1-2; v_call: TRBV23-1; clone_size: NA; d_call: TRBD1; cdr3_nt: TGCGCCAGCAAGACAGGGAGTGGAGCTAACTATGGCTACACCTTC; cdr3_aa: CASKTGSGANYGYTF
j_call: TRBJ1-2; v_call: TRBV28; clone_size: once; d_call: TRBD1; cdr3_nt: TGTGCCAGCAGTTCTCGACAGGGGACCTATGGCTACACCTTC; cdr3_aa: CASSSRQGTYGYTF
j_call: TRBJ1-1; v_call: TRBV6-1; clone_size: NA; d_call: NA; cdr3_nt: TGTGCCAGCAGTGAACAGGGCAAGGGCACTGAAGCTTTCTTT; cdr3_aa: CASSEQGKGTEAFF
j_call: TRBJ2-5; v_call: TRBV5-4; clone_size: NA; d_call: NA; cdr3_nt: TGTGCCAGCAGCTCCGCAGGCAGCCGCCTGGGGACCCAGTACTTC; cdr3_aa: CASSSAGSRLGTQYF
j_call: TRBJ2-1; v_call: TRBV7-2; clone_size: many; d_call: TRBD2; cdr3_nt: TGTGCCAGCAGCCCCCAGGGGGCTAGCGGGAGGGGTGAGCAGTTCTTC; cdr3_aa: CASSPQGASGRGEQFF
j_call: TRBJ1-5; v_call: TRBV28; clone_size: few; d_call: NA; cdr3_nt: TGTGCCAGCGATGACAGAGATAGCAATCAGCCCCAGCATTTT; cdr3_aa: CASDDRDSNQPQHF
j_call: TRBJ2-2; v_call: TRBV9; clone_size: NA; d_call: NA; cdr3_nt: TGTGCCAGCAGCGTAGAAGCACAGGGCACCGGGGAGCTGTTTTTT; cdr3_aa: CASSVEAQGTGELFF
j_call: TRBJ2-1; v_call: TRBV3-1/TRBV3-2; clone_size: NA; d_call: TRBD2; cdr3_nt: TGTGCCAGCAGCCAAACTAGCGGAGCATCCTACAATGAGCAGTTCTTC; cdr3_aa: CASSQTSGASYNEQFF
j_call: TRBJ2-5; v_call: TRBV7-9; clone_size: NA; d_call: TRBD2; cdr3_nt: TGTGCCAGCAGCTTGCAACTAGCGGGGGGGTTGTCGGAGACCCAGTACTTC; cdr3_aa: CASSLQLAGGLSETQYF
j_call: TRBJ1-2; v_call: TRBV6-4; clone_size: NA; d_call: NA; cdr3_nt: TGTGCCAGCAGCCGGGAGTCTGGAGGCGGCTATGGCTACACCTTC; cdr3_aa: CASSRESGGGYGYTF
j_call: TRBJ1-2; v_call: TRBV2; clone_size: NA; d_call: NA; cdr3_nt: TGTGCCAGCAGTGAAGCTAGAGGGTACTATGGCTACACCTTC; cdr3_aa: CASSEARGYYGYTF
j_call: TRBJ2-6; v_call: TRBV5-6; clone_size: NA; d_call: NA; cdr3_nt: TGTGCCAGCAGCTTTGAGTTAGGAGCTGGGGCCAACGTCCTGACTTTC; cdr3_aa: CASSFELGAGANVLTF
j_call: TRBJ1-5; v_call: TRBV10-2; clone_size: few; d_call: NA; cdr3_nt: TGCGCCAGCAGTGCGGGGGATGGTCAGCCCCAGCATTTT; cdr3_aa: CASSAGDGQPQHF
j_call: TRBJ2-3; v_call: TRBV18; clone_size: NA; d_call: NA; cdr3_nt: TGTGCCAGCTCACCACTGGGGACTCGAAGCACAGATACGCAGTATTTT; cdr3_aa: CASSPLGTRSTDTQYF
j_call: TRBJ1-1; v_call: TRBV25-1; clone_size: few; d_call: NA; cdr3_nt: TGTGCCAGCAGTGACAGGGGACCTGAAGCTTTCTTT; cdr3_aa: CASSDRGPEAFF
j_call: TRBJ2-2; v_call: TRBV28; clone_size: few; d_call: NA; cdr3_nt: TGTGCCAGCAGTTTATTGGGCCAAGGGAGCGTCGGGGAGCTGTTTTTT; cdr3_aa: CASSLLGQGSVGELFF
j_call: TRBJ2-4; v_call: TRBV2; clone_size: NA; d_call: TRBD1; cdr3_nt: TGTGCCAGCAGTGAGGGACAGTCGAAAAACATTCAGTACTTC; cdr3_aa: CASSEGQSKNIQYF
j_call: TRBJ1-2; v_call: TRBV6-6; clone_size: NA; d_call: NA; cdr3_nt: TGTGCCAGCAGTCCAGGACAGTACTATGGCTACACCTTC; cdr3_aa: CASSPGQYYGYTF
j_call: TRBJ2-7; v_call: TRBV19; clone_size: NA; d_call: NA; cdr3_nt: TGTGCCAGTAGTATAGGCGCCTCCTACGAGCAGTACTTC; cdr3_aa: CASSIGASYEQYF
j_call: TRBJ2-2; v_call: TRBV4-1; clone_size: NA; d_call: NA; cdr3_nt: TGCGCCAGCAGCCAAGATTGGGCAGGGAACACCGGGGAGCTGTTTTTT; cdr3_aa: CASSQDWAGNTGELFF
j_call: TRBJ1-1; v_call: TRBV7-2; clone_size: few; d_call: NA; cdr3_nt: TGTGCCAGCAGCTTAAAATTGGGAGGCAGACTACTGAACACTGAAGCTTTCTTT; cdr3_aa: CASSLKLGGRLLNTEAFF
j_call: TRBJ1-3; v_call: TRBV6-1; clone_size: once; d_call: TRBD1; cdr3_nt: TGTGCCAGCAGTGAATTCAGGACAGGGGTCGGAAACACCATATATTTT; cdr3_aa: CASSEFRTGVGNTIYF
j_call: TRBJ2-7; v_call: TRBV7-9; clone_size: NA; d_call: NA; cdr3_nt: TGTGCCAGCAGCTTCCAGGGTCCATCCTACGAGCAGTACTTC; cdr3_aa: CASSFQGPSYEQYF
j_call: TRBJ2-7; v_call: TRBV28; clone_size: NA; d_call: TRBD2; cdr3_nt: TGTGCCAGCAGTATTAGCGGGAGAACTCAGGAGCAGTACTTC; cdr3_aa: CASSISGRTQEQYF
j_call: TRBJ2-2; v_call: TRBV25-1; clone_size: NA; d_call: TRBD1; cdr3_nt: TGTGCCAGCAGTGAGTTCGGACAGGGGGCGAACACCGGGGAGCTGTTTTTT; cdr3_aa: CASSEFGQGANTGELFF
j_call: TRBJ2-5; v_call: TRBV14; clone_size: NA; d_call: NA; cdr3_nt: TGTGCCAGCAGCCACCACAGGGGGGGAGAGACCCAGTACTTC; cdr3_aa: CASSHHRGGETQYF
j_call: TRBJ2-7; v_call: TRBV29-1; clone_size: once; d_call: TRBD1; cdr3_nt: TGCAGCATTCGCCGGGACAGGGGCACTAACGAGCAGTACTTC; cdr3_aa: CSIRRDRGTNEQYF
j_call: TRBJ2-1; v_call: TRBV18; clone_size: NA; d_call: TRBD2; cdr3_nt: TGTGCCAGCTCACCTGGGACTAGCGGGGGGCCGTCAGGTGTCAATGAGCAGTTCTTC; cdr3_aa: CASSPGTSGGPSGVNEQFF
j_call: TRBJ1-1; v_call: TRBV2; clone_size: NA; d_call: NA; cdr3_nt: TGTGCCAGCAGTCGGTCCCTTTGGAACACTGAAGCTTTCTTT; cdr3_aa: CASSRSLWNTEAFF
j_call: TRBJ2-5; v_call: TRBV29-1; clone_size: NA; d_call: TRBD2; cdr3_nt: TGCAGCGTTGAGGGGGAGGCTAGCGGACAAGAGACCCAGTACTTC; cdr3_aa: CSVEGEASGQETQYF
j_call: TRBJ1-2; v_call: TRBV7-8; clone_size: NA; d_call: NA; cdr3_nt: TGTGCCAGCAGCTCGACCGACAGTTATGGCTACACCTTC; cdr3_aa: CASSSTDSYGYTF
j_call: TRBJ1-2; v_call: TRBV7-9; clone_size: NA; d_call: TRBD1; cdr3_nt: TGTGCCAGCAGCTTGATACAGGGGATTGGCTACACCTTC; cdr3_aa: CASSLIQGIGYTF
j_call: TRBJ2-7; v_call: TRBV21-1; clone_size: NA; d_call: NA; cdr3_nt: TGTGCCAGCAGCAACTCACCCGGGGGTGAGACTAGTCGTGTTCCCTACGAGCAGTACTTC; cdr3_aa: CASSNSPGGETSRVPYEQYF
j_call: TRBJ2-5; v_call: TRBV4-2; clone_size: NA; d_call: NA; cdr3_nt: TGTGCCAGCAGCCAAGAGGGGACCTTCAGGCAGGGGGGAGAGACCCAGTACTTC; cdr3_aa: CASSQEGTFRQGGETQYF
j_call: TRBJ1-1; v_call: TRBV7-8; clone_size: NA; d_call: TRBD1; cdr3_nt: TGTGCCAGCAGCTTAGTTGGGACAGGGGTGAACACTGAAGCTTTCTTT; cdr3_aa: CASSLVGTGVNTEAFF
j_call: TRBJ2-1; v_call: TRBV10-3; clone_size: NA; d_call: NA; cdr3_nt: TGTGCCATCAGTGATAGGACAGGCGGGACCTACAATGAGCAGTTCTTC; cdr3_aa: CAISDRTGGTYNEQFF
j_call: TRBJ1-6; v_call: TRBV28; clone_size: NA; d_call: TRBD1; cdr3_nt: TGTGCCAGCACTTTTCCGAAAGGACAGGGGAATTCACCCCTCCACTTT; cdr3_aa: CASTFPKGQGNSPLHF
j_call: TRBJ2-3; v_call: TRBV5-1; clone_size: once; d_call: NA; cdr3_nt: TGCGCCAGCAGCTTGTTGGCCACTAGTACCGGCACAGATACGCAGTATTTT; cdr3_aa: CASSLLATSTGTDTQYF
j_call: TRBJ2-5; v_call: TRBV7-9; clone_size: NA; d_call: NA; cdr3_nt: TGTGCCAGCAGCCTGAGACTAAGCGGAGAAGAGACCCAGTACTTC; cdr3_aa: CASSLRLSGEETQYF
j_call: TRBJ1-5; v_call: TRBV28; clone_size: NA; d_call: NA; cdr3_nt: TGTGCCAGCACCGACCAGGGTCAGCCCCAGCATTTT; cdr3_aa: CASTDQGQPQHF
j_call: TRBJ2-7; v_call: TRBV28; clone_size: NA; d_call: TRBD2; cdr3_nt: TGTGCCAGCAGTCCCTTCCGGGGGGGCTACGAGCAGTACTTC; cdr3_aa: CASSPFRGGYEQYF
j_call: TRBJ1-1; v_call: TRBV25-1; clone_size: many; d_call: TRBD1; cdr3_nt: TGTGCCAGCACACGACAGGGTCCACGCATGAACACTGAAGCTTTCTTT; cdr3_aa: CASTRQGPRMNTEAFF
j_call: TRBJ1-4; v_call: TRBV6-6; clone_size: NA; d_call: TRBD1; cdr3_nt: TGTGCCAGCAGGAAATCCGGGACAGGGGAACAAAAACTGTTTTTT; cdr3_aa: CASRKSGTGEQKLFF
j_call: TRBJ2-3; v_call: TRBV5-1; clone_size: NA; d_call: TRBD2; cdr3_nt: TGCGCCAGCAATAGCGGGGAGGTAGGAGATACGCAGTATTTT; cdr3_aa: CASNSGEVGDTQYF
j_call: TRBJ1-2; v_call: TRBV13; clone_size: few; d_call: NA; cdr3_nt: TGTGCCAGCAGCTTAGGGCAGGGCGCTAACTATGGCTACACCTTC; cdr3_aa: CASSLGQGANYGYTF
j_call: TRBJ2-2; v_call: TRBV5-1; clone_size: NA; d_call: TRBD1; cdr3_nt: TGCGCCAGCGTCCCGGGACAGGGAGACGGCGGGGAGCTGTTTTTT; cdr3_aa: CASVPGQGDGGELFF
j_call: TRBJ1-5; v_call: TRBV5-6; clone_size: NA; d_call: TRBD1; cdr3_nt: TGTGCCAGCAGCATACAGGGGTTCGGGCAGCCCCAGCATTTT; cdr3_aa: CASSIQGFGQPQHF
j_call: TRBJ1-4; v_call: TRBV4-1; clone_size: NA; d_call: TRBD1; cdr3_nt: TGCGCCAGCAGCTCCCCCCCGGGACAGCCAGCAACTAATGAAAAACTGTTTTTT; cdr3_aa: CASSSPPGQPATNEKLFF
j_call: TRBJ1-3; v_call: TRBV10-3; clone_size: NA; d_call: TRBD1; cdr3_nt: TGTGCCATCAGTGGAGGACAGGATCACTCTGGAAACACCATATATTTT; cdr3_aa: CAISGGQDHSGNTIYF
j_call: TRBJ1-5; v_call: TRBV15; clone_size: NA; d_call: NA; cdr3_nt: TGTGCCACCAGCAGAGAGGGAGGACAGCCCCAGCATTTT; cdr3_aa: CATSREGGQPQHF